The 18 T cell receptor beta chains below all came from one sample that was sequenced in a study of CD8 T cells in Susac syndrome. Random hexamers served to reverse transcribe roughly 0.5 to 1 ug RNA. MiXCR, run by TCRdb on the immunoSEQ multiplex PCR reads, gives a single entry per CDR3 protein. The table shows 77,000 or so distinct CDR3 sequences, with about 95% occurring only once. The source material was CD8+ T cells from PBMCs. These receptors all come from a human donor with multiple sclerosis.

V gene TRBV27 combines with J gene TRBJ2-3; D unclear. V lost 4 bases and J lost 2, with 4 bases in between. Germline CDR1 MNHEY, CDR2 SMNVEV (reference sequence). The CDR3 spans 12 residues. CDR3 DNA sequence: TGTGCCAGCAGTTCCGACACAGATACGCAGTATTTT. It codes for CASSSDTDTQYF.

This rearrangement joins TRBV6-5 to TRBJ1-2; TRBD1 aligns across 8 bases. The CDR3 is 15 residues long. The V and J ends lost 6 bases and 4 bases, in that order; junction bases with no gene match: 10. CDR1 is MNHEY, CDR2 SVGAGI, per germline. The CDR3 sequence: CASSHRDRLSYGYTF. The DNA for the CDR3 is TGTGCCAGCAGCCACAGGGACAGGCTCTCCTATGGCTACACCTTC.

The V and J genes are TRBV24-1 and TRBJ1-4, with 8 bases aligning to TRBD1. Germline CDR1 KGHDR, CDR2 SFDVKD. V shed 3 bases, J shed 5 bases, and the junction held 7 bases outside the gene matches. This CDR3 contains 16 residues. CDR3 DNA: TGTGCCACCAGTGATCCGGACAGGGATGAGAATGAAAAACTGTTTTTT. The encoded protein is CATSDPDRDENEKLFF.

The chain is built from TRBV29-1 and TRBJ1-1, with unresolved D. Germline V gives CDR1 SQVTM, CDR2 ANQGSEA. Trimming left V 1 base short and J 4 bases short, with 7 bases between. The CDR3 has 12 amino acids. The CDR3 spells CSVEGAATEAFF. The DNA of the CDR3 is TGCAGCGTTGAAGGCGCGGCCACTGAAGCTTTCTTT.

The chain recombines TRBV4-3 with TRBJ2-2; D ambiguous. CDR3 length: 12 amino acids. Germline V gene data show CDR1 as LGHNA and CDR2 as YSLEER. V was clipped by 0 bases and J by 5 bases, with 1 base between them. The CDR3 DNA is TGCGCCAGCAGCCAAGAGACCGGGGAGCTGTTTTTT. Protein sequence: CASSQETGELFF.

This clonotype was detected only once. The chain uses TRBV3-1 and TRBJ1-2; 9 positions agree with TRBD1. CDR3 length equals 16 residues. J lost 8 bases, V lost 0 bases, and 10 bases had no gene match. Looked up from germline, CDR1 is LGHDT and CDR2 is YNNKEL (reference sequence). The CDR3 spells CASSQEGGGQGQGYTF. DNA for the CDR3: TGTGCCAGCAGCCAAGAAGGAGGGGGACAGGGCCAAGGCTACACCTTC. The variable domain in full, with the rest retrieved from reference TRBV3-1 and TRBJ1-2, is DTAVSQTPKYLVTQMGNDKSIKCEQNLGHDTMYWYKQDSKKFLKIMFSYNNKELIINETVPNRFSPKSPDKAHLNLHINSLELGDSAVYFCASSQEGGGQGQGYTFGSGTRLTVV.

The V call is TRBV27, the J call TRBJ1-1, with TRBD1 matching over 11 bases. There are 13 residues in the CDR3. From germline, CDR1 is MNHEY and CDR2 SMNVEV (reference sequence). J gave up 10 bases and V 5 bases, and 6 bases lay outside the gene matches. CDR3 region: CASSPGTGGVAFF. Here the CDR3 DNA reads TGTGCCAGCAGTCCCGGGACAGGGGGGGTAGCTTTCTTT.

The chain recombines TRBV20-1 with TRBJ1-1, with a possible D match to TRBD1 (6 bases). V was clipped by 0 bases and J by 5 bases, with 13 bases between them. The germline V gene encodes CDR1 DFQATT and CDR2 SNEGSKA (reference sequence). This CDR3 region has 14 residues. The CDR3 DNA sequence: TGCAGTGCTAGAGACCCAGGGGTTGGAACTGAAGCTTTCTTT. Residues: CSARDPGVGTEAFF.

This clonotype was seen just once. The chain uses TRBV9 and TRBJ2-1, with TRBD2 matching 8 bases. V dropped 4 bases and J dropped 7; count of bases not matched to a gene: 7. Germline values: CDR1 SGDLS, CDR2 YYNGEE. The CDR3 has 14 amino acids. The CDR3 loop is CASSTGGAGNEQFF. In DNA, the CDR3 is TGTGCCAGCAGCACCGGGGGGGCAGGGAATGAGCAGTTCTTC.

This clonotype was detected once. J is TRBJ1-1 and V is TRBV5-1; D uncertain. This CDR3 is 13 amino acids long. Trimming shortened V by 0 bases and J by 5 bases, and 8 bases separated the two germline ends. Looked up from germline, CDR1 is SGHRS and CDR2 is YFSETQ. CDR3 sequence reads: CASSLEQTTEAFF. As DNA, the CDR3 is TGCGCCAGCAGCTTGGAACAGACGACTGAAGCTTTCTTT. Using reference TRBV5-1 and TRBJ1-1 for the parts outside the CDR3, the full variable domain is KAGVTQTPRYLIKTRGQQVTLSCSPISGHRSVSWYQQTPGQGLQFLFEYFSETQRNKGNFPGRFSGRQFSNSRSEMNVSTLELGDSALYLCASSLEQTTEAFFGQGTRLTVV.

The V and J genes are TRBV29-1 and TRBJ2-7; 9 nucleotides align to TRBD1. Trimming removed 5 bases from V and 3 bases from J; junction bases left unmatched: 2. This CDR3 contains 12 residues. Per germline, CDR1 SQVTM and CDR2 ANQGSEA. CDR3 region: CSVLDRGYEQYF. CDR3 coding DNA: TGCAGCGTTCTGGACAGGGGCTACGAGCAGTACTTC.

The V call is TRBV6-5, the J call TRBJ1-1; D may be TRBD1 (5 bases). The CDR3 is made up of 12 amino acids. V was clipped by 5 bases and J by 8 bases, with 12 bases between them. In germline, CDR1 is MNHEY, CDR2 SVGAGI. CDR3 bases: TGTGCCAGCAGTGCTCCCGGGACGGAAGCTTTCTTT. Encoded protein: CASSAPGTEAFF.

The V call is TRBV19, the J call TRBJ1-5, with unresolved D. Trimming stripped 7 bases from V and 0 bases from J, with 4 bases between. The CDR3 loop spans 12 amino acids. Germline V gives CDR1 LNHDA, CDR2 SQIVND (reference sequence). CDR3: CASTDSNQPQHF. The CDR3 nucleotides read TGTGCCAGTACCGATAGCAATCAGCCCCAGCATTTT.

CDR3 nucleotide sequence: TGTGCCAGCAGCGCGCAGGGGACTGAAGCTTTCTTT. Its translation: CASSAQGTEAFF. The rearrangement uses TRBV7-2 and TRBJ1-1, with a tentative D call TRBD1 (6 bases). CDR1 and CDR2 (germline): SGHTA, FQGNSA. The length of the CDR3 is 12 residues. Between the trimmed V and J ends, which lost 5 bases and 5 bases, there was a span of 9 bases.

This chain connects TRBV9 to TRBJ2-7; TRBD2 might be the D (5 bases). CDR1 is SGDLS, CDR2 YYNGEE, per germline. Trimming cost V 3 bases and J 3 bases, with 10 bases left between them. The CDR3 extends over 13 amino acids. CDR3 sequence (DNA): TGTGCCAGCAGCGCCGGGGAAATCTACGAGCAGTACTTC. Amino acid sequence: CASSAGEIYEQYF.

The genes are TRBV6-2 or TRBV6-3 and TRBJ1-2, with no clear D. V was pared by 3 bases and J by 2 bases, with 25 bases between. This CDR3 has 19 amino acids. CDR1 is MNHEY and CDR2 is SVGEGT in the germline V gene. In DNA form, the CDR3 reads TGTGCCAGCAGTTATCCGACCCCGAGGATACAATCGATGAACTATGGCTACACCTTC. This gives the protein CASSYPTPRIQSMNYGYTF.

This sequence joins TRBV27 and TRBJ1-6; D is ambiguous. Germline V gene lookup returns CDR1 MNHEY and CDR2 SMNVEV (reference sequence). V lost 3 bases, J lost 5 bases, and 5 bases lay in between. The CDR3 spans 13 residues. The CDR3 loop reads CASSFRDNSPLHF. The CDR3 DNA reads as TGTGCCAGCAGTTTTCGGGATAATTCACCCCTCCACTTT.

This chain uses TRBV27 with TRBJ2-7, with TRBD1 matching over 9 bases. The length of the CDR3 is 14 residues. Losses at the gene ends were 5 bases for V and 2 bases for J; bases not matched to a gene: 4. Germline loops: CDR1 MNHEY, CDR2 SMNVEV (reference sequence). CDR3 sequence reads: CASSGTGGPYEQYF. The CDR3 DNA reads as TGTGCCAGCAGTGGCACAGGGGGCCCCTACGAGCAGTACTTC.